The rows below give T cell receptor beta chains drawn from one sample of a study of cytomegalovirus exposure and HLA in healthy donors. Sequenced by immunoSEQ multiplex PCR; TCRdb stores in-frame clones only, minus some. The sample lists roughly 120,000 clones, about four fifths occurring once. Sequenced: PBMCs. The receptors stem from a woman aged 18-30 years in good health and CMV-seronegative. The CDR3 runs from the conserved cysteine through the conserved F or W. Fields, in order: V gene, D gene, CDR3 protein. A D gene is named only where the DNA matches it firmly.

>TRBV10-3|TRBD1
CAIRGDSEGETQYF
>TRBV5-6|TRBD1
CASSPGQGHLYGYTF
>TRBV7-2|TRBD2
CASRGGGTDTQYF
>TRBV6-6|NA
CASIGGLGTGELFF
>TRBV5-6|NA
CASSLFEEKLFF
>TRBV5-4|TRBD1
CASSLDRGLGYTF
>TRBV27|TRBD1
CASSLLPGQTNYGYTF
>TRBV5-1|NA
CASSPDSRYTEAFF
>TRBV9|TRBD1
CASSVNSRGGDAEAFF
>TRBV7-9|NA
CASSPPDRSDTQYF